The 5 T cell receptor beta chains in this list originate from one sample, sequenced in a study (dated by TCRdb to between 2015 and 2016). Receptors were amplified or captured by 5' RACE. TCRdb names Illumina MiSeq as the instrument used. In TCRdb, the public reads were trimmed at Q25 with fastp and aligned with MiXCR, with productive beta chains retained. Identical CDR3 protein sequences are pooled into one entry, listed with their most common genes and DNA. This sample holds about 32,000 distinct CDR3 sequences; around 27% were observed only once. Under 3% of the sample is held by the ten biggest clonotypes. Cells that were CD4+CD25+CD127-/low were the ones isolated as Tregs. The sequenced sample was tumor-infiltrating Tregs sorted from the breast tumor. Receptor source: a female donor with breast cancer.

There are many counts of this clonotype. The chain couples TRBV20-1 to TRBJ1-5; TRBD1 matches 7 bases. J gave up 3 bases and V 1 base, and 9 bases lay outside the gene matches. Germline CDR1 is DFQATT and CDR2 is SNEGSKA (reference sequence). This CDR3 spans 16 amino acids. CDR3: CSARGAGGDYNQPQHF. CDR3 bases: TGCAGTGCTAGAGGCGCAGGGGGAGACTACAATCAGCCCCAGCATTTT.

This clonotype was seen at least ten times. This chain links TRBV2 with TRBJ2-1; 11 bases are shared with TRBD2. Unmatched junction bases numbered 7, after V lost 3 bases and J lost 9 bases. The CDR3 runs 15 residues. Germline lookup yields CDR1 SNHLY and CDR2 FYNNEI. CDR3 sequence (DNA): TGTGCCAGCAGTGATGGACTAGCGGGTAGGGGTGAGCAGTTCTTC. Translation gives CASSDGLAGRGEQFF.

This clonotype is medium-sized by share. The chain carries TRBV4-1 and TRBJ2-1; 9 nucleotides align to TRBD2. V lost 1 base to trimming and J lost 4 bases; unmatched junction nucleotides: 8. CDR1 and CDR2 from the germline V gene are MGHRA and YSYEKL. This CDR3 contains 17 residues. CDR3 sequence reads: CASSQAGGRAWYNEQFF. The CDR3 nucleotides are TGCGCCAGCAGCCAAGCAGGCGGGAGGGCCTGGTACAATGAGCAGTTCTTC.

The rearrangement links TRBV5-1 to TRBJ1-1; 7 nucleotides align to TRBD1. The germline CDR1 and CDR2 sequences are SGHRS and YFSETQ. This CDR3 contains 14 residues. Losses at the gene ends were 2 bases for V and 10 bases for J; bases not matched to a gene: 11. The CDR3 DNA follows: TGCGCCAGCAGCTTAATAACAGGGGACCCGCGAGCTTTCTTT. Its protein is CASSLITGDPRAFF.

This clonotype is judged medium-sized (0.01 to 0.1%). The chain uses TRBV6-5 and TRBJ2-7; D assignment may be TRBD1 or TRBD2 (6 bases each). V was shortened by 2 bases and J by 0 bases, with 8 bases between the two germline ends. The CDR3 has 14 amino acids. Germline V lookup: CDR1 MNHEY, CDR2 SVGAGI. CDR3 coding DNA: TGTGCCAGCAGTTACCGGGGGCTCTCCTACGAGCAGTACTTC. Its protein product is CASSYRGLSYEQYF.